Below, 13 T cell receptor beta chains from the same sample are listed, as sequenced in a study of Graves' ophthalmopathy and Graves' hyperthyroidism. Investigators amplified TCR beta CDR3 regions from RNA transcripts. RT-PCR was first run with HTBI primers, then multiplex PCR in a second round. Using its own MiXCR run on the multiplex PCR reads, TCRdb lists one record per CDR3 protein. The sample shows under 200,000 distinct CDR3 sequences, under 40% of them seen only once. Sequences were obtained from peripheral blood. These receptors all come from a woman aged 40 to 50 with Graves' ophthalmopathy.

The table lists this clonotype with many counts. The CDR3 DNA reads TGTGCCAGTAGTATAGGGACTCTCCAAGAGACCCAGTACTTC. This encodes CASSIGTLQETQYF. This chain uses TRBV19 with TRBJ2-5; D is possibly TRBD2 (5 bases). Trimming took off 1 base at V and 1 base at J, with 7 bases between the two ends. The germline gives CDR1 LNHDA, CDR2 SQIVND (reference sequence). CDR3 size: 14 residues.

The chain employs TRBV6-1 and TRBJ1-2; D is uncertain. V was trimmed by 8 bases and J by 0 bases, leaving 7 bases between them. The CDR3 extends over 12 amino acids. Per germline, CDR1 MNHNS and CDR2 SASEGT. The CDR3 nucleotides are TGTGCCAGCGGAGGAGCTAACTATGGCTACACCTTC. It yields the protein CASGGANYGYTF.

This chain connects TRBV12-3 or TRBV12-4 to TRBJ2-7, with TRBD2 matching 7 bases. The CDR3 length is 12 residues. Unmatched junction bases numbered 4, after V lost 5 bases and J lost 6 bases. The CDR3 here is CASSIRGSEQYF. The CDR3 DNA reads TGTGCCAGCAGTATCCGCGGGAGCGAGCAGTACTTC.

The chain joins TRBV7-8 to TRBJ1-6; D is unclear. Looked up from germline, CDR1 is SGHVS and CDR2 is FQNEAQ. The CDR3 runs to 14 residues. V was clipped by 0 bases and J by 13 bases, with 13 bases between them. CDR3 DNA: TGTGCCAGCAGCTTAGCGTCGGCGGAAGCGCCCCTCCACTTT. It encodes CASSLASAEAPLHF.

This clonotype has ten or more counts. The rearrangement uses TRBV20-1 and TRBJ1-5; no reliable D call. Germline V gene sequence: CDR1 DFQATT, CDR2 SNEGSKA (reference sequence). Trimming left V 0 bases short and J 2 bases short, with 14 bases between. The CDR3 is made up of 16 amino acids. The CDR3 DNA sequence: TGCAGTGCTAGAGATCGCGGACCTGGGGGCAATCAGCCCCAGCATTTT. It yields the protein CSARDRGPGGNQPQHF.

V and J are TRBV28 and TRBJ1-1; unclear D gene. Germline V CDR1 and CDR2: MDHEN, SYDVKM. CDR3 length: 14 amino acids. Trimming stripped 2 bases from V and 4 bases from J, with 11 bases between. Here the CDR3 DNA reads TGTGCCAGCAGTTTAGTTCGGCTGAGCACTGAAGCTTTCTTT. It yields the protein CASSLVRLSTEAFF.

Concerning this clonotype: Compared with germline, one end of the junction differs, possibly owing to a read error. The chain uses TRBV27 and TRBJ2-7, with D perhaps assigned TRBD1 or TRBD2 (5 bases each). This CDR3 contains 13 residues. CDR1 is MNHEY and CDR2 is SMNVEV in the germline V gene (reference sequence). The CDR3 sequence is CASSSSWGYERYF. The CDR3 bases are TGTGCCAGCAGTTCCTCCTGGGGGTACGAGCGGTACTTC.

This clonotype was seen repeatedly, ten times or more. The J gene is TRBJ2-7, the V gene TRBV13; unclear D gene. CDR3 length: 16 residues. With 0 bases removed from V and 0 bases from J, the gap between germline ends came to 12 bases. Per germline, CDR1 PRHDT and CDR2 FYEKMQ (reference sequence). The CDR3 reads CASSLGRSRSSYEQYF. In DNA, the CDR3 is TGTGCCAGCAGCTTAGGTAGAAGCCGAAGCTCCTACGAGCAGTACTTC.

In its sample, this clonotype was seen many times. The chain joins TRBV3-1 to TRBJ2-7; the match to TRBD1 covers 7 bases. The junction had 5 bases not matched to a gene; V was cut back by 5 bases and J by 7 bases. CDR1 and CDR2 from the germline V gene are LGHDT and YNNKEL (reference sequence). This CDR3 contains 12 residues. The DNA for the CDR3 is TGTGCCAGCAGCGGACAGGTTTGGGAGCAGTACTTC. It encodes CASSGQVWEQYF.

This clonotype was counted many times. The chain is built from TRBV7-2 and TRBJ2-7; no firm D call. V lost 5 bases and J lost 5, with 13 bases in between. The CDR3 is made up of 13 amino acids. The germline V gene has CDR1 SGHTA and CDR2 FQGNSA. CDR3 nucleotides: TGTGCCAGCAGCCAACCGTGGGCGGACGAGCAGTACTTC. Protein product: CASSQPWADEQYF. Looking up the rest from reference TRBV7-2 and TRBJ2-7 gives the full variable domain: GAGVSQSPSNKVTEKGKDVELRCDPISGHTALYWYRQSLGQGLEFLIYFQGNSAPDKSGLPSDRFSAERTGGSVSTLTIQRTQQEDSAVYLCASSQPWADEQYFGPGTRLTVT.

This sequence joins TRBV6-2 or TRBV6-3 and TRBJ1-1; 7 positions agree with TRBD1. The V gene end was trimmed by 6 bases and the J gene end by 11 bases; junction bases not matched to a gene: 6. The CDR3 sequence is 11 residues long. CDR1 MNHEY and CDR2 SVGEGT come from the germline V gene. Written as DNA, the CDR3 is TGTGCCAGCAGCAAGGGGGCACGGGCTTTCTTT. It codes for CASSKGARAFF.

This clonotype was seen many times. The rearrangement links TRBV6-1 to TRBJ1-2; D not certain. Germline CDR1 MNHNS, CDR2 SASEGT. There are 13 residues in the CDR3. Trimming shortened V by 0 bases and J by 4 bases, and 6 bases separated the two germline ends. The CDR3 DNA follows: TGTGCCAGCAGTGAAGCGGAGGGCTATGGCTACACCTTC. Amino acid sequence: CASSEAEGYGYTF.

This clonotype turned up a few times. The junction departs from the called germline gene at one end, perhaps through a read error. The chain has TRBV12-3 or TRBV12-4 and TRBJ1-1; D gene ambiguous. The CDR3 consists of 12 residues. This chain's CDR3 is CTSSLANTEAFF. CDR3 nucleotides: TGTACCAGCAGTTTGGCGAACACTGAAGCTTTCTTT.